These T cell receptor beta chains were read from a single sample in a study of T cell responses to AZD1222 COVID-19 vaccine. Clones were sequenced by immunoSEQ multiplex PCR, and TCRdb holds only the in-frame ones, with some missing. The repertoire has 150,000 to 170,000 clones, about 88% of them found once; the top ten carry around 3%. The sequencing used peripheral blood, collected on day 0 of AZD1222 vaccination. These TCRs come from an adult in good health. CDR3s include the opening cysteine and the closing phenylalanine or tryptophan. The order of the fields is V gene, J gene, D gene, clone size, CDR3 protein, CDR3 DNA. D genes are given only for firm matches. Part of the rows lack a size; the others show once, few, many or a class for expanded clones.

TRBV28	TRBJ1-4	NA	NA	CASSRGWGNEKLFF	TGTGCCAGCAGCCGAGGGTGGGGCAATGAAAAACTGTTTTTT
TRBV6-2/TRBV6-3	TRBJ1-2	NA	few	CASSSREGFAHGYTF	TGTGCCAGCAGTTCCCGGGAGGGCTTCGCTCATGGCTACACCTTC
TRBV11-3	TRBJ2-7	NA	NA	CASSPLSGAGEQYF	TGTGCCAGCAGCCCCCTCTCGGGAGCCGGCGAGCAGTACTTC
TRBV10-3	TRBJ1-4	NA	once	CAISEKGTNEKLFF	TGTGCCATCAGTGAGAAGGGGACTAATGAAAAACTGTTTTTT
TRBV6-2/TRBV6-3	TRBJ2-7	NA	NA	CASSYAGKAYEQYF	TGTGCCAGCAGTTACGCAGGGAAGGCCTACGAGCAGTACTTC
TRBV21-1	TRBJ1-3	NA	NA	CASNKCPPVPGGPTSGNTIYF	TGTGCCAGCAACAAATGCCCCCCCGTTCCTGGGGGTCCCACCTCTGGAAACACCATATATTTT
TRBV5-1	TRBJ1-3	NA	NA	CASSLANGQAGNTIYF	TGCGCCAGCAGCTTGGCCAATGGTCAGGCTGGAAACACCATATATTTT
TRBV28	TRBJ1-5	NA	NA	CASSLAGTYNQPQHF	TGTGCCAGCAGTTTAGCAGGAACTTACAATCAGCCCCAGCATTTT
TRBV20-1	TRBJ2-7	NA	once	CSASRVEQYF	TGCAGTGCCTCCAGGGTGGAGCAGTACTTC
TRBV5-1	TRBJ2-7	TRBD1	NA	CASSSSTGDDEQYF	TGCGCCAGCAGCTCGTCGACAGGGGATGACGAGCAGTACTTC
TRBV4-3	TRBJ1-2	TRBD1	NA	CASSQAAPTGGAYGYTF	TGCGCCAGCAGCCAGGCCGCCCCGACAGGGGGCGCCTATGGCTACACCTTC
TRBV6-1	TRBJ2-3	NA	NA	CASSENTDTQYF	TGTGCCAGCAGTGAAAACACAGATACGCAGTATTTT
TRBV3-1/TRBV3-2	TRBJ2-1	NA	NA	CASSPGQITGTIHSEQFF	TGTGCCAGCAGCCCAGGTCAAATAACAGGGACTATTCATAGTGAGCAGTTCTTC
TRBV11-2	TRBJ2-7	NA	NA	CASSLDLGAYEQYF	TGTGCCAGCAGCTTAGATCTCGGTGCCTACGAGCAGTACTTC
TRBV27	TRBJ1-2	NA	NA	CASSLLGTDGYTF	TGTGCCAGCAGTTTATTGGGGACGGATGGCTACACCTTC
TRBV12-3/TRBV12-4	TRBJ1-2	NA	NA	CASRQTANYGYTF	TGTGCCAGCAGACAGACAGCAAACTATGGCTACACCTTC
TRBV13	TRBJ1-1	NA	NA	CASSYGTVNTEAFF	TGTGCCAGCAGTTACGGGACTGTGAACACTGAAGCTTTCTTT
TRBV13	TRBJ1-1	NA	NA	CASSQWTAEAFF	TGTGCCAGCAGCCAATGGACAGCTGAAGCTTTCTTT
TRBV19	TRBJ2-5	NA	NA	CASSIGQLKTQYF	TGTGCCAGTAGTATCGGACAGCTGAAGACCCAGTACTTC
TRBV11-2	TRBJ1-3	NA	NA	CASSSLGGLGNTIYF	TGTGCCAGCAGCTCGCTGGGGGGACTTGGAAACACCATATATTTT
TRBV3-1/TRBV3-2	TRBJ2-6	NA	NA	CASSPGQNGSSGANVLTF	TGTGCCAGCAGCCCGGGACAAAATGGAAGCTCTGGGGCCAACGTCCTGACTTTC
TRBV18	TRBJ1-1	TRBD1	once	CASSPRTGTAFF	TGTGCCAGCTCACCGAGGACAGGGACGGCTTTCTTT
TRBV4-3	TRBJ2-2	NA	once	CASSPSRDPSTGELFF	TGCGCCAGCAGCCCCAGCCGGGACCCTTCCACAGGGGAGCTGTTTTTT
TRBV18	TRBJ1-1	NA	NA	CASSPQNTEAFF	TGTGCCAGCTCACCACAGAACACTGAAGCTTTCTTT
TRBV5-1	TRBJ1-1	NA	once	CASSFGQQNTEAFF	TGCGCCAGCAGCTTTGGGCAGCAGAACACTGAAGCTTTCTTT
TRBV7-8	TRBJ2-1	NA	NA	CASSLGANNEQFF	TGTGCCAGCAGCTTAGGGGCTAATAATGAGCAGTTCTTC
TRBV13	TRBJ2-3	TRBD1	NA	CASSPTWDRVSGVPDTQYF	TGTGCCAGCAGCCCCACGTGGGACAGGGTGTCGGGCGTGCCAGATACGCAGTATTTT
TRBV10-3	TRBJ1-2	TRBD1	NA	CAISGGQGYDGYTF	TGTGCCATCAGTGGCGGACAGGGCTACGATGGCTACACCTTC